These T cell receptor beta chains were read from a single sample in a study of cytomegalovirus exposure and HLA in healthy donors. Method: immunoSEQ multiplex PCR; TCRdb's copy keeps in-frame clones and lacks some. Counted here are approximately 200,000 clones, roughly 80% occurring once; the ten biggest clones make up 15% to 18%. The sequencing input was PBMCs. These receptors were taken from a middle-aged man in good health and CMV-seronegative. The CDR3 runs from the conserved cysteine through the conserved F or W. The order of the fields is J gene, D gene, clone size, V gene, CDR3 protein, CDR3 DNA. The D gene is left open where the match is weak. Only some rows state a clone size, as once, few, many or a class for expanded clones.

TRBJ2-1	TRBD1	.	TRBV4-1	CASSQDVEGGYTYNEQFF	TGCGCCAGCAGCCAAGATGTAGAAGGGGGCTATACCTACAATGAGCAGTTCTTC
TRBJ2-2	TRBD1	.	TRBV5-6	CASSRPRAGGINTGELFF	TGTGCCAGCAGCCGACCCCGGGCAGGGGGAATCAACACCGGGGAGCTGTTTTTT
TRBJ1-2	TRBD1	.	TRBV5-1	CASSQGVATYGYTF	TGCGCCAGCAGCCAGGGGGTGGCAACATATGGCTACACCTTC
TRBJ1-4	.	.	TRBV5-6	CASSLGSTFEKLFF	TGTGCCAGCAGCTTGGGCTCTACCTTCGAAAAACTGTTTTTT
TRBJ2-5	TRBD2	.	TRBV19	CASSPGTSGRGRETQYF	TGTGCCAGTAGTCCTGGGACTAGCGGGAGGGGAAGGGAGACCCAGTACTTC
TRBJ2-1	.	once	TRBV5-6	CASSSPRDWDNEQFF	TGTGCCAGCAGCTCCCCGCGGGACTGGGACAATGAGCAGTTCTTC
TRBJ2-2	TRBD2	few	TRBV19	CASTASGTNTGELFF	TGTGCCAGTACCGCTAGCGGGACAAATACCGGGGAGCTGTTTTTT
TRBJ1-2	.	.	TRBV6-5	CASRWGRGLGYGYTF	TGTGCCAGCAGGTGGGGTCGGGGATTGGGCTATGGCTACACCTTC
TRBJ1-1	TRBD1	.	TRBV7-9	CASSPVGRDRNTEAFF	TGTGCCAGCAGCCCCGTCGGGCGGGACAGAAACACTGAAGCTTTCTTT
TRBJ2-1	TRBD1	.	TRBV7-8	CASSQKGQGDNEQFF	TGTGCCAGCAGCCAGAAGGGACAGGGCGACAATGAGCAGTTCTTC
TRBJ2-1	.	few	TRBV7-9	CASSPRPGEREQFF	TGTGCCAGCAGTCCTCGTCCGGGAGAGCGGGAGCAGTTCTTC
TRBJ2-1	TRBD1	.	TRBV4-1	CASSQGDRGKQFF	TGCGCCAGCAGCCAAGGGGACAGAGGGAAGCAGTTCTTC
TRBJ1-1	.	.	TRBV27	CASRFMGEGLNTEAFF	TGTGCCAGCAGATTTATGGGAGAAGGTCTGAACACTGAAGCTTTCTTT
TRBJ2-7	TRBD1	.	TRBV15	CATSRDLGQGPYEQYF	TGTGCCACCAGCAGAGATCTTGGACAGGGACCCTACGAGCAGTACTTC
TRBJ2-2	TRBD1	.	TRBV19	CASRNPGQGLETGELFF	TGTGCCAGTAGGAATCCGGGACAGGGGTTAGAAACCGGGGAGCTGTTTTTT
TRBJ2-1	TRBD1	.	TRBV18	CASSPGTGTYNEQFF	TGTGCCAGCTCGCCCGGGACAGGGACTTACAATGAGCAGTTCTTC
TRBJ2-5	.	few	TRBV15	CATSRFQRSGQETQYF	TGTGCCACCAGCAGATTTCAAAGGTCGGGCCAAGAGACCCAGTACTTC
TRBJ1-5	TRBD1	.	TRBV19	CASSPTGTGAYSNQPQHF	TGTGCCAGTAGTCCGACGGGGACAGGGGCTTATAGCAATCAGCCCCAGCATTTT
TRBJ1-4	.	.	TRBV7-9	CASSSQEKLFF	TGTGCCAGCAGCTCGCAGGAAAAACTGTTTTTT
TRBJ1-4	.	.	TRBV10-3	CATTGRPQEKLFF	TGTGCCACCACGGGAAGACCCCAAGAAAAACTGTTTTTT
TRBJ2-2	.	few	TRBV2	CASSRLVNTGELFF	TGTGCCAGCAGTAGACTAGTTAACACCGGGGAGCTGTTTTTT
TRBJ2-5	TRBD1	few	TRBV6-5	CASSSGGETQYF	TGTGCCAGCAGTTCAGGGGGAGAGACCCAGTACTTC